This T cell receptor beta chain emerged from a study of blood T cell repertoires in COVID-19. Assay: immunoSEQ multiplex PCR; the TCRdb copy retains only in-frame clones and omits some. The table records around 150,000 clones, 60% to 80% of them present only once. Specimen: peripheral blood. This TCR was sampled from a man between 60 and 75 years old who had recovered from COVID-19.

The CDR3, as DNA: TGCGCCAGCAGCCCCCAGACAGGGGATAATTCACCCCTCCACTTT. As protein: CASSPQTGDNSPLHF. The chain has TRBV5-1 and TRBJ1-6, with 8 bases matching TRBD1. The ends lost 4 bases at V and 5 bases at J; junction bases unmatched: 5. The germline gives CDR1 SGHRS, CDR2 YFSETQ. The CDR3 runs 15 residues. Filled out from reference TRBV5-1 and TRBJ1-6, the complete variable domain reads KAGVTQTPRYLIKTRGQQVTLSCSPISGHRSVSWYQQTPGQGLQFLFEYFSETQRNKGNFPGRFSGRQFSNSRSEMNVSTLELGDSALYLCASSPQTGDNSPLHFGNGTRLTVT.